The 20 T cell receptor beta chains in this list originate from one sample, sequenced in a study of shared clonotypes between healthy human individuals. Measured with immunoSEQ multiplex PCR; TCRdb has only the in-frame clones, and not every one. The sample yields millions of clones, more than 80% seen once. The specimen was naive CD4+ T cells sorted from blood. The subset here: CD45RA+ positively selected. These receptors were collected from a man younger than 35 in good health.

The CDR3 protein is CSVDQGAIYGYTF. CDR3 in DNA: TGCAGCGTTGATCAGGGGGCCATCTATGGCTACACCTTC. This chain links TRBV29-1 with TRBJ1-2, with TRBD1 matching over 8 bases. The germline CDR1 and CDR2 sequences are SQVTM and ANQGSEA. This CDR3 region has 13 residues. V shed 3 bases, J shed 4 bases, and the junction held 4 bases outside the gene matches. Variable domain in full (rest from reference TRBV29-1 and TRBJ1-2): SAVISQKPSRDICQRGTSLTIQCQVDSQVTMMFWYRQQPGQSLTLIATANQGSEATYESGFVIDKFPISRPNLTFSTLTVSNMSPEDSSIYLCSVDQGAIYGYTFGSGTRLTVV.

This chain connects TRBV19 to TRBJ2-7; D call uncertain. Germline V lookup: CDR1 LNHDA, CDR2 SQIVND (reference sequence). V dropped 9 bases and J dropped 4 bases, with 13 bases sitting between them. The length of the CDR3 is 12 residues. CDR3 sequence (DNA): TGTGCCAGAACCAAGGGTGGGTACGAGCAGTACTTC. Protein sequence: CARTKGGYEQYF. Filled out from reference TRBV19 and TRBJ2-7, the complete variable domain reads DGGITQSPKYLFRKEGQNVTLSCEQNLNHDAMYWYRQDPGQGLRLIYYSQIVNDFQKGDIAEGYSVSREKKESFPLTVTSAQKNPTAFYLCARTKGGYEQYFGPGTRLTVT.

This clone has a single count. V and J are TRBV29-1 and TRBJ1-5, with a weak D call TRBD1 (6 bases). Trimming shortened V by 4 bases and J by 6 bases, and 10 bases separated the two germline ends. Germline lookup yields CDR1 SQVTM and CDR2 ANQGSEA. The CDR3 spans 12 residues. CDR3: CSVGGGSQPQHF. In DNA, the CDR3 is TGCAGCGTTGGGGGGGGCAGTCAGCCCCAGCATTTT.

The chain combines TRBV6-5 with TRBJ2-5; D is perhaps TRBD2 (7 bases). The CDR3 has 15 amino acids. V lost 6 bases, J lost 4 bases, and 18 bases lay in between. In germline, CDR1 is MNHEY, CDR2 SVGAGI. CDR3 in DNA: TGTGCCAGCAGCGGGGGGCCGGGGAGAGGAGAGACCCAGTACTTC. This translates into CASSGGPGRGETQYF.

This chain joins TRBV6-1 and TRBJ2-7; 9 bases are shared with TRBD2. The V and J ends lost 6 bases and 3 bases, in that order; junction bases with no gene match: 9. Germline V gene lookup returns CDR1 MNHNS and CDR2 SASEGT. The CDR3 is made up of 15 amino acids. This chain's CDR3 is CASRDLGTSSYEQYF. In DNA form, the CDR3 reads TGTGCCAGCAGGGACCTGGGGACTAGCAGCTACGAGCAGTACTTC.

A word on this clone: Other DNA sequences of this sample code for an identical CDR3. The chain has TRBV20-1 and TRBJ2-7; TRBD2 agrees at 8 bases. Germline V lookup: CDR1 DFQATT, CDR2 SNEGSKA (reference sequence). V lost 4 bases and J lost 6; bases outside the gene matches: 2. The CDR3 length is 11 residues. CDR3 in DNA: TGCAGTGCTACCCGGGGGGGCGAGCAGTACTTC. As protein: CSATRGGEQYF.

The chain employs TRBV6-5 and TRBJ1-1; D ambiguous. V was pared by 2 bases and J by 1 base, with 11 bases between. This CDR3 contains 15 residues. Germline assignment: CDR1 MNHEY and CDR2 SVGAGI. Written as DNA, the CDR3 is TGTGCCAGCAGTTACCGTGGAGCGGCGAACACTGAAGCTTTCTTT. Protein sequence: CASSYRGAANTEAFF.

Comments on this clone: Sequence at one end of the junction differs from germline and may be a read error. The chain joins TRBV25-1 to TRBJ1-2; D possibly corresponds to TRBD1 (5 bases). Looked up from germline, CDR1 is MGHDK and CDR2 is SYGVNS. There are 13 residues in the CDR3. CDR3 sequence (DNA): TGTGCCACCAGTCTTGGGGCGATTGGTGGCTACACCTTC. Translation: CATSLGAIGGYTF.

This CDR3 reads CASSQSKTGIWENQETQYF. The CDR3 region has the DNA TGTGCCAGCAGCCAGAGTAAGACAGGGATTTGGGAAAACCAAGAGACCCAGTACTTC. This chain uses TRBV4-2 with TRBJ2-5; 7 bases map to TRBD1. After removal of 3 bases from V and 0 bases from J, the junction contained 16 bases not matched to a gene. The CDR3 is 19 amino acids. CDR1 LGHNA and CDR2 YNFKEQ come from the germline V gene.

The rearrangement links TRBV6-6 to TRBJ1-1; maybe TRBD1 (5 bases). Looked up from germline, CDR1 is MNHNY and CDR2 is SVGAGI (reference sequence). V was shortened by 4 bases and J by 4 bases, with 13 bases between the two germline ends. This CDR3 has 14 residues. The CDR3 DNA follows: TGTGCCAGCAGTTCGGCAGGGTTCGGCACTGAAGCTTTCTTT. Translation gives CASSSAGFGTEAFF.

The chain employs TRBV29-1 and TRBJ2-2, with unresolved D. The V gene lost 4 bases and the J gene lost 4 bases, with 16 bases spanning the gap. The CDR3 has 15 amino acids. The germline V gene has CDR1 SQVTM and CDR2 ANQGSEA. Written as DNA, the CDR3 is TGCAGCGTTGTAATTGGTAGTATTACCACCGGGGAGCTGTTTTTT. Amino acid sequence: CSVVIGSITTGELFF.

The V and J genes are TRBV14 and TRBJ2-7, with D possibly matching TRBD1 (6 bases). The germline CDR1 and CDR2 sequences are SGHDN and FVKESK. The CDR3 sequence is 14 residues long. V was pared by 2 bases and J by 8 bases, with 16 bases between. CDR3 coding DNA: TGTGCCAGCAGCCAATTAGGTTTAGGGGGTAAGCAGTACTTC. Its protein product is CASSQLGLGGKQYF. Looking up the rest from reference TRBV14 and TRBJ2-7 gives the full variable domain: EAGVTQFPSHSVIEKGQTVTLRCDPISGHDNLYWYRRVMGKEIKFLLHFVKESKQDESGMPNNRFLAERTGGTYSTLKVQPAELEDSGVYFCASSQLGLGGKQYFGPGTRLTVT.

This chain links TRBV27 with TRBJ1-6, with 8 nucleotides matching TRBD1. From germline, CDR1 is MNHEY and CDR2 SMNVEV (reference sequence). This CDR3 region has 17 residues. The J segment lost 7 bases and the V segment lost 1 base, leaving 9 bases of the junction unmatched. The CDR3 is CASSLWTGREKNSPLHF. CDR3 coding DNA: TGTGCCAGCAGTTTATGGACAGGGAGGGAAAAGAATTCACCCCTCCACTTT.

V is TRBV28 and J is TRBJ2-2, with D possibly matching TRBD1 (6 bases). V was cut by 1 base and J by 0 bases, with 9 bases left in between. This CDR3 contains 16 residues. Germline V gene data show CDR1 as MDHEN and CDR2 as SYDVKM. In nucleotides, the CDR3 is TGTGCCAGCAGTTTATCGGGACACCCGAACACCGGGGAGCTGTTTTTT. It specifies CASSLSGHPNTGELFF.

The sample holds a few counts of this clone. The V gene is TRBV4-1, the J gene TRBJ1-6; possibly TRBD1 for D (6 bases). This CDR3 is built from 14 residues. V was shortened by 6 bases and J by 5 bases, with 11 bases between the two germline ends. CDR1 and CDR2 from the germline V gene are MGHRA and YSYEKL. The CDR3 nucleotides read TGCGCCAGCAGGCCTGGACAGCATAATTCACCCCTCCACTTT. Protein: CASRPGQHNSPLHF.

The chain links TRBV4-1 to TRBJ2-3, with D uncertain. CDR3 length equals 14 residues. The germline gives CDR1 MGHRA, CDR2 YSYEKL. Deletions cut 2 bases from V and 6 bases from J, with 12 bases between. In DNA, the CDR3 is TGCGCCAGCAGCCAAATTAACTTCGGGGATACGCAGTATTTT. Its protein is CASSQINFGDTQYF.

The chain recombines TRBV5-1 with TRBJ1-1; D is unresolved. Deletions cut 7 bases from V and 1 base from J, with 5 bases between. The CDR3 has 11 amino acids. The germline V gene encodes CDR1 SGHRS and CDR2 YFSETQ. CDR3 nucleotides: TGCGCCAGCTGGTCGAACACTGAAGCTTTCTTT. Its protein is CASWSNTEAFF.

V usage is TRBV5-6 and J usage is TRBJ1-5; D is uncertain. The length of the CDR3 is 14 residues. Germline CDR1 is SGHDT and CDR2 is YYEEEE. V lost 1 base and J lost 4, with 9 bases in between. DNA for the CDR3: TGTGCCAGCAGCTTGTCCTGGGAGAATCAGCCCCAGCATTTT. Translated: CASSLSWENQPQHF.

The CDR3 DNA reads as TGTGCCAGCAGCTCGACCCCCCGGGTGACTGAAGCTTTCTTT. Translating gives CASSSTPRVTEAFF. This sequence joins TRBV7-4 and TRBJ1-1; the D is unclear. Trimming shortened V by 4 bases and J by 5 bases, and 14 bases separated the two germline ends. There are 14 residues in the CDR3. Germline assignment: CDR1 SGHVT and CDR2 SQSDAQ.

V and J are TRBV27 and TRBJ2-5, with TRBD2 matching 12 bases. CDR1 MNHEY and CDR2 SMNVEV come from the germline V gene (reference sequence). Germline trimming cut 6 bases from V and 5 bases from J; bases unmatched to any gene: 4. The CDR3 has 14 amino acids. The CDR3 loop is CASSAGTSGETQYF. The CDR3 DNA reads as TGTGCCAGCAGCGCCGGGACTAGCGGGGAGACCCAGTACTTC.